The clone carrying this TCR beta chain was seen repeatedly, ten times or more. The CDR3 is 13 amino acids. CDR1 and CDR2 from the germline V gene are ENHRY and SYGVKD. The junction had 7 bases not matched to a gene; V was cut back by 10 bases and J by 4 bases. These data come from a study of T cells in Graves' hyperthyroidism and ophthalmopathy. TCR beta CDR3 regions were amplified from RNA transcripts. HTBI primers drove first-round RT-PCR of the TCR CDR3. TCRdb used MiXCR to reprocess the multiplex PCR reads, holding one entry per CDR3 protein. The sample shows approximately 600,000 distinct CDR3 sequences, about 14% of them seen only once.

Sequencing was carried out using blood. The receptor was derived from a woman aged 25 to 39 with Graves' hyperthyroidism that later progressed to Graves' ophthalmopathy. The chain has TRBV10-3 and TRBJ1-5, with 7 nucleotides matching TRBD1. The CDR3: CATLGQPNQPQHF. The CDR3 DNA sequence: TGTGCCACCCTGGGACAGCCGAATCAGCCCCAGCATTTT.